The rows below give T cell receptor beta chains drawn from one sample of a study of T cell clusters in autoimmune cytopenias. TCRdb re-called the multiplex PCR reads; every CDR3 protein appears as one record, without DNA. Here the sample table reports approximately 5,900 distinct CDR3 sequences. The sample was also linked to a second study, of T cell repertoires in aging, cancer and after chemotherapy.

Specimen: peripheral blood. The receptor source for this set is a human donor in good health. Both conserved end residues are part of each CDR3. Fields, in order: J gene, clone size, V gene, CDR3 protein. Size is stated for part of the rows, as once, few or many counts, or as a class when the clone is expanded.

TRBJ2-4 NA TRBV12-3/TRBV12-4 CASSFRPLGLGIQYF
TRBJ2-6 medium-sized TRBV13 CASSLGSMSSGANVLTF
TRBJ2-5 NA TRBV20-1 CSARDLGAGGTQETQYF
TRBJ2-2 medium-sized TRBV6-2/TRBV6-3 CASSYQHSGTGELFF
TRBJ1-5 NA TRBV20-1 CSASPATASNQPQHF
TRBJ1-4 NA TRBV12-3/TRBV12-4 CASGSRREKLFF
TRBJ2-7 NA TRBV18 CASSPLLQIMGEQYF
TRBJ2-2 NA TRBV5-3 CASSVGNTGELFF
TRBJ1-1 NA TRBV5-4 CASSWNTEAFF
TRBJ2-6 NA TRBV7-2 CATRGRATGANVLTF
TRBJ2-1 NA TRBV5-6 CASSPEAEQFF
TRBJ2-4 NA TRBV5-1 CASSLGGFRDIQYF
TRBJ2-7 NA TRBV27 CASSRVFKYPYEQYF
TRBJ1-2 NA TRBV6-5 CASSLTGGGGYTF
TRBJ2-2 NA TRBV4-3 CASSQVAEAGELFF
TRBJ2-7 medium-sized TRBV5-5 CASSLGGTGGYEQYF
TRBJ2-7 NA TRBV6-5 CASSDPGPYREQYF
TRBJ1-6 NA TRBV27 CASSLERRNSPLHF
TRBJ1-5 NA TRBV6-6 CASSPNNQPQHF
TRBJ1-6 NA TRBV14 CASSQVYQEGAPLHF
TRBJ2-5 medium-sized TRBV13 CASSLQGARETQYF
TRBJ2-3 medium-sized TRBV15 CATSRDRGPRTDTQYF
TRBJ2-7 NA TRBV6-6 CASSPSGGVSSYEQYF
TRBJ2-3 medium-sized TRBV19 CASSIFGVIDPSTDTQYF
TRBJ1-4 NA TRBV6-1 CASSAGTLEKLFF
TRBJ1-5 NA TRBV7-9 CASSFDTSNQPQHF
TRBJ1-4 NA TRBV12-3/TRBV12-4 CASSLWGGANEKLFF
TRBJ2-6 NA TRBV6-1 CASSYSGQGASGANVLTF
TRBJ2-3 NA TRBV2 CASPASSDGTDTQYF
TRBJ2-2 NA TRBV10-2 CASSESRRAGDTGELFF
TRBJ1-5 medium-sized TRBV6-5 CASSRTGTGNQPQHF
TRBJ1-3 NA TRBV6-2/TRBV6-3 CASSSPGQGTGNTIYF
TRBJ1-6 medium-sized TRBV27 CASSLESSYNSPLHF
TRBJ2-1 large TRBV27 CASSSRLAGGNEQFF
TRBJ1-2 NA TRBV6-2/TRBV6-3 CASSYSRWGAGGYTF
TRBJ1-1 NA TRBV19 CASSSRTLLTEAFF
TRBJ2-1 medium-sized TRBV6-5 CASSPHGQNNEQFF
TRBJ2-2 NA TRBV7-9 CASSPGTVSTGELFF
TRBJ2-7 medium-sized TRBV6-1 CASRDRGVSSYEQYF
TRBJ1-5 NA TRBV7-6 CASSLVQGGNQPQHF
TRBJ1-3 NA TRBV5-6 CASSLGRDSLRNTIYF